The 27 T cell receptor beta chains presented below share a single source sample, sequenced in a study of cytomegalovirus exposure and HLA in healthy donors. The PCR ran on 60 Vbeta and 13 Jbeta primers. TCRdb's table, derived via immunoSEQ multiplex PCR, lists solely in-frame clones and lacks some. Among 140,000 or so clones listed, around 10% were seen once. Sequencing used PBMCs. The receptor source for this set is a male donor in good health and CMV-seronegative.

This chain links TRBV28 with TRBJ2-7; 8 bases match TRBD1. In germline, CDR1 is MDHEN, CDR2 SYDVKM. The CDR3 is made up of 14 amino acids. With V trimmed by 5 bases and J by 0 bases, 3 bases remained unmatched. This CDR3 is CASSPTGGSYEQYF. In nucleotides, the CDR3 is TGTGCCAGCAGTCCCACAGGGGGCTCCTACGAGCAGTACTTC.

This clone has just a few counts. The chain combines TRBV6-1 with TRBJ1-5; 7 bases line up with TRBD1. The V and J ends lost 5 bases and 6 bases, in that order; junction bases with no gene match: 10. The CDR3 has 15 amino acids. In germline, CDR1 is MNHNS, CDR2 SASEGT. CDR3 protein: CASSSLDRAGQPQHF. For the CDR3, the DNA is TGTGCCAGCAGTAGCCTAGACAGGGCTGGTCAGCCCCAGCATTTT.

This clone has just a few counts. The V call is TRBV6-1, the J call TRBJ2-1; a weak D match, TRBD1 (6 bases). CDR3 length: 17 residues. Trimming removed 2 bases at V and 1 base at J, with 15 bases between. Germline V gene data show CDR1 as MNHNS and CDR2 as SASEGT. The CDR3 nucleotides are TGTGCCAGCAGTGAACCCCCAGGGGATGAGTCCTACAATGAGCAGTTCTTC. It translates to CASSEPPGDESYNEQFF.

The rearrangement joins TRBV25-1 to TRBJ2-1; perhaps TRBD2 as D (6 bases). Deletions cut 6 bases from V and 8 bases from J, with 11 bases between. CDR1 is MGHDK and CDR2 is SYGVNS in the germline V gene. The CDR3 runs to 12 residues. This CDR3 reads CASRQGEDEQFF. CDR3 sequence (DNA): TGTGCCAGCAGGCAAGGGGAGGATGAGCAGTTCTTC.

The J gene is TRBJ2-7, the V gene TRBV15, with 7 bases aligning to TRBD1. Germline CDR1 reads LNHNV; CDR2 reads YYDKDF (reference sequence). This CDR3 contains 15 residues. J lost 0 bases, V lost 0 bases, and 2 bases had no gene match. Here the CDR3 DNA reads TGTGCCACCAGCAGAGAGACAGGGAGCTCCTACGAGCAGTACTTC. It codes for CATSRETGSSYEQYF.

V and J are TRBV5-5 and TRBJ1-1; TRBD1 agrees at 9 bases. J was trimmed by 4 bases and V by 2 bases; bases with no gene match: 3. Per germline, CDR1 SGHKS and CDR2 YYEKEE (reference sequence). The CDR3 consists of 14 residues. The chain's CDR3 is CASSFRTGVTEAFF. In DNA, the CDR3 is TGTGCCAGCAGCTTTAGGACAGGGGTCACTGAAGCTTTCTTT.

This clone has only a few counts. The V and J genes are TRBV6-1 and TRBJ1-1; TRBD1 matches at 9 bases. Germline CDR1 MNHNS, CDR2 SASEGT. V was pared by 7 bases and J by 5 bases, with 8 bases of the junction left unmatched. This CDR3 has 14 residues. The CDR3 protein is CASIGQGTGTEAFF. Here the CDR3 DNA reads TGTGCCAGCATCGGACAGGGGACAGGGACTGAAGCTTTCTTT.

This clone occurred a few times. The gene calls are TRBV5-5 and TRBJ2-2, with 8 bases lining up with TRBD1. With V trimmed by 2 bases and J by 4 bases, 7 bases remained unmatched. CDR3 length equals 16 residues. From germline, CDR1 is SGHKS and CDR2 YYEKEE (reference sequence). CDR3 DNA sequence: TGTGCCAGCAGCTTTTCGTACACAGGGGGCACCGGGGAGCTGTTTTTT. Its protein product is CASSFSYTGGTGELFF.

V gene TRBV28 combines with J gene TRBJ2-1, with D tentatively TRBD2 (6 bases). CDR1 and CDR2 (germline): MDHEN, SYDVKM. The CDR3 is 15 amino acids. V was pared by 6 bases and J by 0 bases, with 12 bases between. CDR3 protein: CASSSSASSYNEQFF. The DNA of the CDR3 is TGTGCCAGCAGCTCTAGCGCCAGCTCCTACAATGAGCAGTTCTTC. The entire variable domain, with the rest obtained from reference TRBV28 and TRBJ2-1, is as follows: DVKVTQSSRYLVKRTGEKVFLECVQDMDHENMFWYRQDPGLGLRLIYFSYDVKMKEKGDIPEGYSVSREKKERFSLILESASTNQTSMYLCASSSSASSYNEQFFGPGTRLTVL.

This clone was counted a few times. This sample also contains other DNA sequences that code for the same CDR3. The chain couples TRBV28 to TRBJ2-7, with 9 bases aligning to TRBD1. Germline CDR1 reads MDHEN; CDR2 reads SYDVKM. Trimming took 8 bases from V and 3 from J; bases not matched to a gene: 5. The CDR3 contains 13 residues. CDR3 DNA sequence: TGTGCCAGCCGTCCGGGACAGGGCTACGAGCAGTACTTC. Encoded protein: CASRPGQGYEQYF.

The V gene is TRBV5-6, the J gene TRBJ2-2; D perhaps matches TRBD1 (6 bases). V dropped 4 bases and J dropped 0 bases, with 13 bases sitting between them. The V gene's germline CDR1 is SGHDT and CDR2 YYEEEE. The CDR3 is 16 amino acids. The CDR3 DNA reads as TGTGCCAGCAGCCTGGCCGGGACATCGAACACCGGGGAGCTGTTTTTT. This encodes CASSLAGTSNTGELFF.

The rearrangement links TRBV29-1 to TRBJ2-3; D remains unclear. The V end lost 1 base, the J end lost 3 bases, and 8 bases lay between the germline ends. The CDR3 totals 13 residues. CDR1 is SQVTM and CDR2 is ANQGSEA in the germline V gene. The CDR3 reads CSVEGPGTDTQYF. The DNA for the CDR3 is TGCAGCGTTGAAGGTCCGGGTACAGATACGCAGTATTTT.

This clone was seen more than once but under ten times. The V and J genes are TRBV6-6 and TRBJ2-1; possibly TRBD2 for D (7 bases). V was clipped by 2 bases and J by 9 bases, with 14 bases between them. The CDR3 length is 14 residues. The germline V gene encodes CDR1 MNHNY and CDR2 SVGAGI (reference sequence). CDR3 region: CASSYGGGLGEQFF. The CDR3 DNA is TGTGCCAGCAGTTACGGGGGGGGGCTCGGTGAGCAGTTCTTC.

The chain recombines TRBV19 with TRBJ2-4; weak D call: TRBD2 (5 bases). Between the trimmed V and J ends, which lost 7 bases and 7 bases, there was a span of 17 bases. Looked up from germline, CDR1 is LNHDA and CDR2 is SQIVND (reference sequence). The CDR3 is made up of 14 amino acids. CDR3 nucleotides: TGTGCCAGTATCGCTGGACTCCCCGGCAACATTCAGTACTTC. Translation gives CASIAGLPGNIQYF.

This clone was picked up a small number of times. The genes are TRBV6-6 and TRBJ1-6; TRBD1 aligns across 8 bases. The V gene's germline CDR1 is MNHNY and CDR2 SVGAGI (reference sequence). The CDR3 loop spans 13 amino acids. V gave up 8 bases and J gave up 10 bases; unmatched junction bases: 7. Here the CDR3 reads CASAGGEGSPLHF. The CDR3 DNA is TGTGCCAGCGCAGGGGGCGAGGGCTCACCCCTCCACTTT.

CDR3 residues: CSVVRSSTDTQYF. CDR3 coding DNA: TGCAGCGTTGTCCGGTCTTCCACAGATACGCAGTATTTT. This chain joins TRBV29-1 and TRBJ2-3; D gene unclear. Germline CDR1 reads SQVTM; CDR2 reads ANQGSEA. This CDR3 is 13 amino acids long. V dropped 4 bases and J dropped 2 bases, with 10 bases sitting between them.

This chain links TRBV6-6 with TRBJ2-5; 12 bases match TRBD2. The CDR3 spans 16 residues. Trimming took 4 bases from V and 1 from J; bases not matched to a gene: 4. Germline loops: CDR1 MNHNY, CDR2 SVGAGI (reference sequence). CDR3 coding DNA: TGTGCCAGCAGTTTCGGACTAGCGGGGTTCCAAGAGACCCAGTACTTC. Translation gives CASSFGLAGFQETQYF.

V and J are TRBV28 and TRBJ1-5; 8 positions match TRBD1. The CDR3 sequence is 16 residues long. Germline assignment: CDR1 MDHEN and CDR2 SYDVKM. After removal of 2 bases from V and 6 bases from J, the junction contained 9 bases not matched to a gene. DNA for the CDR3: TGTGCCAGCAGTTTAGGAGACAGGGGTGGCCCTCAGCCCCAGCATTTT. As protein: CASSLGDRGGPQPQHF.

This clone was seen a few times. In the same sample, other DNA sequences code for this CDR3. V usage is TRBV5-1 and J usage is TRBJ2-3; 10 bases fit TRBD2. The CDR3 covers 16 residues. CDR1 is SGHRS, CDR2 YFSETQ, per germline. The V and J ends lost 5 bases and 3 bases, in that order; junction bases with no gene match: 9. CDR3 in amino acids: CASRASGSVGTDTQYF. In nucleotides, the CDR3 is TGCGCCAGCAGAGCTAGCGGGAGTGTAGGAACAGATACGCAGTATTTT.

This clone has more than one count but fewer than ten. The chain couples TRBV2 to TRBJ1-2, with 9 nucleotides matching TRBD1. This CDR3 region has 14 residues. Germline CDR1 and CDR2: SNHLY and FYNNEI. The junction had 11 bases not matched to a gene; V was cut back by 7 bases and J by 8 bases. The CDR3 nucleotides read TGTGCCAGCACCCTTCCGGGACAGGGATTGGGCTACACCTTC. It translates to CASTLPGQGLGYTF. The whole variable domain, filled in from reference TRBV2 and TRBJ1-2, reads EPEVTQTPSHQVTQMGQEVILRCVPISNHLYFYWYRQILGQKVEFLVSFYNNEISEKSEIFDDQFSVERPDGSNFTLKIRSTKLEDSAMYFCASTLPGQGLGYTFGSGTRLTVV.

This clone has a handful of counts. The chain joins TRBV28 to TRBJ2-2, with TRBD1 matching over 9 bases. Germline V lookup: CDR1 MDHEN, CDR2 SYDVKM. J lost 0 bases, V lost 6 bases, and 5 bases had no gene match. This CDR3 spans 16 amino acids. DNA of the CDR3: TGTGCCAGCAGAAAAGGGACAGGGTCGAACACCGGGGAGCTGTTTTTT. This encodes CASRKGTGSNTGELFF.

The rearrangement links TRBV10-3 to TRBJ2-7; 10 bases are a match to TRBD2. After removal of 2 bases from V and 4 bases from J, the junction contained 2 bases not matched to a gene. The CDR3 loop spans 14 amino acids. The germline gives CDR1 ENHRY, CDR2 SYGVKD. CDR3 nucleotides: TGTGCCATCAGTGAGGGACTAGCGGAATACGAGCAGTACTTC. Protein: CAISEGLAEYEQYF.

This chain connects TRBV5-4 to TRBJ2-7, with 13 bases identical to TRBD2. The CDR3 has 15 amino acids. Germline CDR1 and CDR2: SGHNT and YYREEE (reference sequence). V shed 4 bases, J shed 2 bases, and the junction held 3 bases outside the gene matches. This CDR3 is CASSEGLAGAYEQYF. DNA of the CDR3: TGTGCCAGCAGCGAAGGACTAGCGGGAGCCTACGAGCAGTACTTC.

This clone was seen a handful of times. The chain couples TRBV5-1 to TRBJ1-1, with TRBD1 matching 10 bases. CDR1 is SGHRS and CDR2 is YFSETQ in the germline V gene. The CDR3 has 14 residues. Unmatched junction bases numbered 6, after V lost 5 bases and J lost 5 bases. As DNA, the CDR3 is TGCGCCAGCAGTAATGGACAGGGGGATACTGAAGCTTTCTTT. Its protein product is CASSNGQGDTEAFF.

This clone has a count of ten or more. J is TRBJ2-1 and V is TRBV7-2; TRBD2 aligns across 15 bases. Germline trimming cut 5 bases from V and 3 bases from J; bases unmatched to any gene: 11. The CDR3 consists of 19 residues. Germline V gene lookup returns CDR1 SGHTA and CDR2 FQGNSA. As DNA, the CDR3 is TGTGCCAGCAGCCCCGGACTAGCGGGGGGGCCTTACATCTACAATGAGCAGTTCTTC. It codes for CASSPGLAGGPYIYNEQFF. Variable domain in full (rest from reference TRBV7-2 and TRBJ2-1): GAGVSQSPSNKVTEKGKDVELRCDPISGHTALYWYRQSLGQGLEFLIYFQGNSAPDKSGLPSDRFSAERTGGSVSTLTIQRTQQEDSAVYLCASSPGLAGGPYIYNEQFFGPGTRLTVL.

The chain links TRBV9 to TRBJ1-6, with D possibly matching TRBD1 (6 bases). Per the germline V gene, CDR1 is SGDLS and CDR2 is YYNGEE. Trimming cost V 4 bases and J 1 base, with 15 bases left between them. CDR3 length equals 17 residues. Here the CDR3 DNA reads TGTGCCAGCAGCCCGCTTGGACAGTTTTCCTATAATTCACCCCTCCACTTT. Residues: CASSPLGQFSYNSPLHF.

The rearrangement joins TRBV18 to TRBJ2-5; D might be TRBD2 (5 bases). CDR1 and CDR2 from the germline V gene are KGHSH and LQKENI. The length of the CDR3 is 14 residues. V lost 6 bases and J 2 bases, leaving 13 bases between the germline ends. The CDR3 loop is CASSPGSVQETQYF. CDR3 bases: TGTGCCAGCTCCCCGGGGTCTGTACAAGAGACCCAGTACTTC.